This T cell receptor beta chain was profiled in a study of tumor-infiltrating lymphocytes in oesophageal squamous cell carcinoma. TCRdb reprocessed the PCR reads via MiXCR and lists one record per CDR3 protein. The data show more than 10,000 distinct CDR3 sequences, approximately 50% seen once. This CDR3 has 13 amino acids. This TCR came from a male donor with esophageal squamous cell carcinoma. The chain employs TRBV12-3 or TRBV12-4 and TRBJ2-3, with 7 bases aligning to TRBD1. Judging by the DNA end, TRBJ2-5 fits better; the J call may be wrong. Sequenced sample: esophageal tumor tissue. DNA for the CDR3: TGTGCCAGCAGACGGACAGGCCAAGAGACCCAGTACTTC. As protein: CASRRTGQETQYF.